The rows below give T cell receptor beta chains drawn from one sample of a study of blood T cell repertoires in COVID-19. Method: immunoSEQ multiplex PCR; TCRdb's copy keeps in-frame clones and lacks some. This table has about 250,000 clones, 65% to 90% appearing once. Sequenced: PBMCs or T cells enriched from blood (not recorded which). Every receptor here comes from a woman in her fifties or sixties with acute COVID-19. Both conserved end residues are part of each CDR3. A D gene is named only where the DNA matches it firmly.

D gene	V gene	J gene	CDR3 DNA	CDR3 protein
.	TRBV7-2	TRBJ1-2	TGTGCCAGCAGCTTAGTTGTGGGTCAGGGTACCGTAGGCTACACCTTC	CASSLVVGQGTVGYTF
TRBD1	TRBV4-3	TRBJ2-7	TGCGCCAGCAGCCAAGATACAGGGGAGACCTACGAGCAGTACTTC	CASSQDTGETYEQYF
.	TRBV21-1	TRBJ1-5	TGTGCCAGCAGGGGGCCGAGCAGGGAGGATCAGCCCCAGCATTTT	CASRGPSREDQPQHF
TRBD1	TRBV18	TRBJ2-3	TGTGCCAGCTCACCACCTGTAGGGGGCGCAGATACGCAGTATTTT	CASSPPVGGADTQYF
.	TRBV13	TRBJ1-2	TGTGCCAGCAGCCGCTTTTTAGCGGGGGATTGGTATGGCTACACCTTC	CASSRFLAGDWYGYTF
TRBD2	TRBV5-1	TRBJ2-5	TGCGCCAGCAGTGGTACTAGCGGGGGGCAAGAGACCCAGTACTTC	CASSGTSGGQETQYF
.	TRBV5-1	TRBJ1-1	TGCGCCAGCAAAAAGGAGATAGGGAGCGACACTGAAGCTTTCTTT	CASKKEIGSDTEAFF
.	TRBV28	TRBJ1-4	TGTGCCAGCAGTTTAGCCCCCTCGGGGGGAGGTGAAAAACTGTTTTTT	CASSLAPSGGGEKLFF
.	TRBV10-2	TRBJ1-1	TGCGCCAGCAGTGTGGGCGGGACTGAAGCTTTCTTT	CASSVGGTEAFF
TRBD1	TRBV7-2	TRBJ1-2	TGTGCCAGCAGCTCCATATATCGGGACAGGGGGGCTCGGTGGGGCTACACCTTC	CASSSIYRDRGARWGYTF
.	TRBV10-3	TRBJ1-1	TGTGCCATCAGTGAGTCCGCAGGGGTATTGGGGACTGAAGCTTTCTTT	CAISESAGVLGTEAFF
.	TRBV6-5	TRBJ1-5	TGTGCCGGGAGCATAGGCAGCAATCAGCCCCAGCATTTT	CAGSIGSNQPQHF
TRBD2	TRBV5-1	TRBJ2-3	TGCGCCAGCAGCTTGGGACTAGCGGGGGCCTCGTACACAGATACGCAGTATTTT	CASSLGLAGASYTDTQYF
.	TRBV5-1	TRBJ1-3	TGCGCCAGCAGTCCCGTGGGGGGGTCCTCTGGAAACACCATATATTTT	CASSPVGGSSGNTIYF
.	TRBV4-1	TRBJ1-1	TGCGCCAGCAGCCTTTTAGACACGCCGAACACTGAAGCTTTCTTT	CASSLLDTPNTEAFF
TRBD2	TRBV5-4	TRBJ2-3	TGTGCCAGCAGCTTGCGGCTAGCGGGGGGGCCGGATACGCAGTATTTT	CASSLRLAGGPDTQYF
TRBD1	TRBV5-1	TRBJ2-3	TGCGCCAGCAGCCGGGACAGGAGGGACACAGATACGCAGTATTTT	CASSRDRRDTDTQYF